This T cell receptor beta chain was captured in a study of molecular identifiers for immune sequencing clone quantification. For the study at large: In the replicates, RNA derived from 20,000 or 100,000 naive CD8 cells was divided into five parts, and four were sequenced.

The bulk TCR libraries were made with methods described before and with listed TCR primers. TCRdb analysed the PCR reads with MiXCR anew, one entry per CDR3 protein. The sample holds approximately 670,000 distinct CDR3 sequences, just under 20% seen once. The V gene's germline CDR1 is MNHEY and CDR2 SVGEGT. This CDR3 region has 15 residues. Trimming removed 8 bases from V and 1 base from J, with 18 bases in between. Naive CD8 T cells underwent sorting with the CD8+CD4-CCR7+CD45RA+ definition. Study-wide results and limits: Clone sizes could be underestimated for highly expanded clones when identical TCR molecules share a barcode.

This clonotype was seen repeatedly, ten times or more. Its target is unknown. The specimen was naive CD8+ T cells from blood, with Jurkat cell RNA spiked in. As for subset: FACS-sorted CD8+CD4-CCR7+CD45RA+ naive T cells. This chain joins TRBV6-2 or TRBV6-3 and TRBJ2-7, with D perhaps assigned TRBD1 or TRBD2 (5 bases each). The receptor comes from a human donor in good health. Some libraries in this study had Jurkat cell RNA spiked in. The CDR3 here is CASEGIRQGSYEQYF. The CDR3, as DNA: TGTGCCAGCGAGGGCATTCGGCAGGGATCCTACGAGCAGTACTTC.